This TCR beta chain was recorded in a study of T cells after yellow fever vaccination. Looking at the study overall: Preparation of fractions with low cell numbers was performed using SMART-Seq v4 Ultra Low Input. Broader study findings: Researchers cautioned that FACS-sorted repertoires could harbor abundant clonotypes contaminating from the bulk population. Only a minor proportion of clonotypes was detected across both CD4 and CD8 compartments.

Germline CDR1 reads MNHEY; CDR2 reads SMNVEV (reference sequence). V was pared by 0 bases and J by 3 bases, with 6 bases between. This CDR3 contains 14 residues. UMIs were added to TCR cDNA along with a universal primer site when it was made by 5'RACE template switching. TCRdb reprocessed the 5' RACE reads with MiXCR, giving one entry per CDR3 protein. In the table there are some 99,000 distinct CDR3 sequences, under 7% of which are singletons. As concerns this clonotype: Its cognate antigen is unknown.

The rearrangement joins TRBV27 to TRBJ1-5; D is uncertain. The sequencing used CD8+ T cells sorted from PBMCs, collected 10 days after the yellow fever booster vaccination. The clonotype comes from a man aged 18-30 years who received the YFV17D yellow fever vaccine. The CDR3 region is CASSLSMFNQPQHF. As DNA, the CDR3 is TGTGCCAGCAGTTTATCGATGTTCAATCAGCCCCAGCATTTT.